The 29 T cell receptor beta chains listed next were all sequenced from one sample in a study of T cell changes during pregnancy in multiple sclerosis. TCRdb keeps only in-frame clones here, not all; method: immunoSEQ multiplex PCR. The sample consists of 65,000 to 90,000 clones, 80% to 95% of them appearing once. Source: peripheral blood, taken before pregnancy. Receptors originate from a female donor with multiple sclerosis, enrolled in a pregnancy study.

Here the CDR3 reads CASSSDRDNLSYEQYF. The DNA of the CDR3 is TGTGCCAGCAGCTCTGACCGGGACAACCTCTCCTACGAGCAGTACTTC. The chain uses TRBV7-9 and TRBJ2-7, with D perhaps TRBD1 (6 bases). Germline loops: CDR1 SEHNR, CDR2 FQNEAQ (reference sequence). The CDR3 runs to 16 residues. The ends were cut back, 4 bases at V and 0 bases at J, with 16 bases in the middle.

This chain uses TRBV15 with TRBJ2-2; 13 bases are a match to TRBD2. CDR1 is LNHNV and CDR2 is YYDKDF in the germline V gene (reference sequence). J was trimmed by 5 bases and V by 4 bases; bases with no gene match: 7. The CDR3 consists of 17 residues. CDR3 DNA sequence: TGTGCCACCAGCAACGGACTAGCGGGAGTTGGGACCGGGGAGCTGTTTTTT. Its protein product is CATSNGLAGVGTGELFF.

The V gene is TRBV7-2, the J gene TRBJ2-1, with D perhaps matching TRBD2 (5 bases). CDR1 and CDR2 (germline): SGHTA, FQGNSA. This CDR3 contains 15 residues. V lost 2 bases and J 1 base, leaving 9 bases between the germline ends. The CDR3 nucleotides are TGTGCCAGCAGCTTACCCGGACTTTCCTACAATGAGCAGTTCTTC. Encoded protein: CASSLPGLSYNEQFF. Looking up the rest from reference TRBV7-2 and TRBJ2-1 gives the full variable domain: GAGVSQSPSNKVTEKGKDVELRCDPISGHTALYWYRQSLGQGLEFLIYFQGNSAPDKSGLPSDRFSAERTGGSVSTLTIQRTQQEDSAVYLCASSLPGLSYNEQFFGPGTRLTVL.

The chain joins TRBV19 to TRBJ2-1; D is perhaps TRBD1 (6 bases). CDR3 size: 15 residues. With 1 base removed from V and 2 bases from J, the gap between germline ends came to 9 bases. Germline V lookup: CDR1 LNHDA, CDR2 SQIVND (reference sequence). Written as DNA, the CDR3 is TGTGCCAGTAGTATAGTCGGACAGCCCTACAATGAGCAGTTCTTC. Encoded protein: CASSIVGQPYNEQFF.

This chain connects TRBV9 to TRBJ2-3; 7 bases line up with TRBD2. CDR3 length: 18 amino acids. The ends lost 1 base at V and 11 bases at J; junction bases unmatched: 22. The germline gives CDR1 SGDLS, CDR2 YYNGEE. The CDR3 loop is CASSVNGRDYPPRGVQYF. The CDR3 DNA sequence: TGTGCCAGCAGCGTAAATGGTAGGGACTACCCTCCTAGGGGAGTGCAGTATTTT.

CDR3 protein: CASMGLGNYGYTF. The CDR3 DNA is TGTGCCAGCATGGGCCTTGGGAACTATGGCTACACCTTC. V and J are TRBV27 and TRBJ1-2; D unresolved. V was cut by 7 bases and J by 2 bases, with 11 bases left in between. CDR1 and CDR2 (germline): MNHEY, SMNVEV (reference sequence). The CDR3 length is 13 residues.

This clone turned up a few times. The chain is built from TRBV19 and TRBJ1-5, with TRBD1 matching over 7 bases. Germline V gene sequence: CDR1 LNHDA, CDR2 SQIVND (reference sequence). The V and J ends lost 6 bases and 10 bases, in that order; junction bases with no gene match: 15. This CDR3 region has 15 residues. CDR3 in amino acids: CASRRSGQVRGPQHF. In DNA, the CDR3 is TGTGCCAGTAGACGTTCAGGACAGGTCCGGGGACCCCAGCATTTT.

The chain carries TRBV28 and TRBJ1-1; tentatively, D is TRBD1 (6 bases). The ends were cut back, 5 bases at V and 6 bases at J, with 16 bases in the middle. The CDR3 covers 14 residues. Per the germline V gene, CDR1 is MDHEN and CDR2 is SYDVKM. The CDR3 reads CASSTPDSFAEAFF. CDR3 sequence (DNA): TGTGCCAGCAGTACCCCGGACAGCTTCGCTGAAGCTTTCTTT.

This chain links TRBV19 with TRBJ1-1; the D gene is possibly TRBD1 (6 bases). The ends were cut back, 5 bases at V and 1 base at J, with 14 bases in the middle. The CDR3 length is 15 residues. The germline V gene has CDR1 LNHDA and CDR2 SQIVND (reference sequence). CDR3 residues: CASSPSGVRNTEAFF. DNA of the CDR3: TGTGCCAGTAGTCCCTCAGGGGTGAGGAACACTGAAGCTTTCTTT.

The chain is built from TRBV7-9 and TRBJ1-2, with no clear D. V gave up 7 bases and J gave up 6 bases, with 9 bases separating them. Germline CDR1 SEHNR, CDR2 FQNEAQ (reference sequence). CDR3 size: 11 residues. The CDR3 nucleotides read TGTGCCAGCACCGCAACAGATGGCTACACCTTC. Its translation is CASTATDGYTF. The complete variable domain, with remaining parts taken from reference TRBV7-9 and TRBJ1-2, reads DTGVSQNPRHKITKRGQNVTFRCDPISEHNRLYWYRQTLGQGPEFLTYFQNEAQLEKSRLLSDRFSAERPKGSFSTLEIQRTEQGDSAMYLCASTATDGYTFGSGTRLTVV.

The gene calls are TRBV5-1 and TRBJ2-7; D call uncertain. Trimming took off 3 bases at V and 7 bases at J, with 11 bases between the two ends. The CDR3 length is 12 residues. CDR1 is SGHRS, CDR2 YFSETQ, per germline. CDR3 protein: CASSSNFGEQYF. The DNA of the CDR3 is TGCGCCAGCAGCTCGAACTTCGGGGAGCAGTACTTC.

The CDR3 is CASSLNQGAEDQPQHF. DNA for the CDR3: TGTGCCAGCTCATTAAACCAGGGGGCGGAAGATCAGCCCCAGCATTTT. V is TRBV18 and J is TRBJ1-5; 8 bases line up with TRBD1. This CDR3 spans 16 amino acids. The V gene's germline CDR1 is KGHSH and CDR2 LQKENI. Trimming removed 5 bases from V and 5 bases from J; junction bases left unmatched: 11.

This clone was detected only once. The CDR3 coding sequence is TGTGCCAGTAGTTCTCCAGGGGTCTTCGATCAGCCCCAGCATTTT. It encodes CASSSPGVFDQPQHF. The rearrangement uses TRBV19 and TRBJ1-5, with D perhaps TRBD1 (6 bases). V lost 5 bases, J lost 5 bases, and 16 bases lay in between. The CDR3 runs to 15 residues. Germline loops: CDR1 LNHDA, CDR2 SQIVND (reference sequence).

The chain joins TRBV11-2 to TRBJ2-7, with TRBD1 matching over 11 bases. In germline, CDR1 is SGHAT, CDR2 FQNNGV. CDR3 length: 15 amino acids. With V trimmed by 5 bases and J by 3 bases, 6 bases remained unmatched. CDR3 loop: CASSMGTGGLYEQYF. The CDR3 bases are TGTGCCAGCAGCATGGGGACAGGGGGTCTCTACGAGCAGTACTTC.

The chain is built from TRBV5-1 and TRBJ2-1; 13 bases agree with TRBD2. This CDR3 is built from 15 residues. Germline assignment: CDR1 SGHRS and CDR2 YFSETQ. Germline trimming cut 3 bases from V and 5 bases from J; bases unmatched to any gene: 2. CDR3 sequence (DNA): TGCGCCAGCAGCTGGACTAGCGGGAGCCACAATGAGCAGTTCTTC. This codes for CASSWTSGSHNEQFF.

The CDR3 DNA is TGTGCCATCAGTGGGACAGGGCTAGCCAAAAACATTCAGTACTTC. Amino acids: CAISGTGLAKNIQYF. V gene TRBV10-3 combines with J gene TRBJ2-4; 8 bases are a match to TRBD1. The CDR3 loop spans 15 amino acids. V trimming: 4 bases; J trimming: 0 bases; junction bases outside the gene matches: 2. Germline-derived CDR1 and CDR2 are ENHRY and SYGVKD.

The chain is built from TRBV9 and TRBJ1-1; 8 nucleotides match TRBD1. The CDR3 is made up of 15 amino acids. The germline V gene encodes CDR1 SGDLS and CDR2 YYNGEE. V shed 2 bases, J shed 0 bases, and the junction held 3 bases outside the gene matches. CDR3 bases: TGTGCCAGCAGCGTTCGACAGGGGATGAACACTGAAGCTTTCTTT. It is translated as CASSVRQGMNTEAFF. Based on the CDR3 plus reference TRBV9 and TRBJ1-1, the full variable domain is DSGVTQTPKHLITATGQRVTLRCSPRSGDLSVYWYQQSLDQGLQFLIQYYNGEERAKGNILERFSAQQFPDLHSELNLSSLELGDSALYFCASSVRQGMNTEAFFGQGTRLTVV.

This clone was seen only once. The chain joins TRBV15 to TRBJ2-1; TRBD1 might be the D (5 bases). Trimming cost V 0 bases and J 6 bases, with 21 bases left between them. CDR3 length equals 18 residues. The germline V gene encodes CDR1 LNHNV and CDR2 YYDKDF (reference sequence). The CDR3 DNA reads as TGTGCCACCAGCAGAGAAGGGGCCGCGGTTGGCTATCTCAATGAGCAGTTCTTC. It codes for CATSREGAAVGYLNEQFF.

CDR3 nucleotide sequence: TGTGCCAGTAGTTACGCCGGGATGCCCTACGAGCAGTACTTC. Protein: CASSYAGMPYEQYF. The rearrangement links TRBV19 to TRBJ2-7; the D gene is possibly TRBD2 (5 bases). Germline lookup yields CDR1 LNHDA and CDR2 SQIVND (reference sequence). With 5 bases removed from V and 2 bases from J, the gap between germline ends came to 13 bases. The CDR3 covers 14 residues.

This clone was seen once. The rearrangement links TRBV2 to TRBJ2-1; TRBD2 matches at 8 bases. Trimming at V came to 6 bases and at J to 6 bases, leaving 10 bases not matched to a gene. Germline V gene sequence: CDR1 SNHLY, CDR2 FYNNEI. The CDR3 is 15 residues long. CDR3 residues: CASRGTGGGGNEQFF. The CDR3 DNA reads as TGTGCCAGCAGAGGGACCGGGGGGGGAGGCAATGAGCAGTTCTTC.

This sequence joins TRBV27 and TRBJ1-2; D is ambiguous. Germline values: CDR1 MNHEY, CDR2 SMNVEV (reference sequence). Trimming shortened V by 6 bases and J by 7 bases, and 15 bases separated the two germline ends. The CDR3 totals 13 residues. CDR3 protein: CASSPTSALGYTF. The CDR3 nucleotides are TGTGCCAGCAGCCCCACGAGCGCCCTTGGCTACACCTTC.

The V gene is TRBV5-1, the J gene TRBJ1-4; unclear D gene. CDR1 SGHRS and CDR2 YFSETQ come from the germline V gene. V lost 0 bases and J lost 3, with 9 bases in between. There are 15 residues in the CDR3. CDR3 protein: CASSLVSAPNEKLFF. The CDR3 bases are TGCGCCAGCAGCTTGGTGAGCGCCCCTAATGAAAAACTGTTTTTT.

This chain uses TRBV7-2 with TRBJ2-1, with 8 bases fitting TRBD2. CDR3 length equals 16 residues. Trimming removed 1 base from V and 4 bases from J; junction bases left unmatched: 6. Germline values: CDR1 SGHTA, CDR2 FQGNSA. The CDR3 loop reads CASSLVTGGTYNEQFF. The CDR3 DNA sequence: TGTGCCAGCAGCTTAGTAACGGGGGGGACTTACAATGAGCAGTTCTTC.

The rearrangement joins TRBV11-3 to TRBJ2-3; maybe TRBD2 (5 bases). The CDR3 consists of 14 residues. CDR1 is SGHNT, CDR2 YENEEA, per germline. The V and J ends lost 5 bases and 0 bases respectively, with 9 bases between them. The CDR3 nucleotides read TGTGCCAGCAGCCTAGGACTGAGCACAGATACGCAGTATTTT. As protein: CASSLGLSTDTQYF.

The rearrangement uses TRBV29-1 and TRBJ1-2, with a weak D call TRBD1 (6 bases). The CDR3 contains 13 residues. V was clipped by 6 bases and J by 0 bases, with 11 bases between them. Germline V lookup: CDR1 SQVTM, CDR2 ANQGSEA. DNA for the CDR3: TGCAGCGTCCCGGACAGTGCTAACTATGGCTACACCTTC. It yields the protein CSVPDSANYGYTF.

This clone occurred once. The chain carries TRBV15 and TRBJ1-1; a weak D match, TRBD1 (5 bases). Germline CDR1 reads LNHNV; CDR2 reads YYDKDF (reference sequence). This CDR3 comprises 16 residues. Trimming cost V 1 base and J 1 base, with 13 bases left between them. CDR3 in DNA: TGTGCCACCAGCAGAGCCGTGGGGCGGGGGAACACTGAAGCTTTCTTT. Residues: CATSRAVGRGNTEAFF.

This chain uses TRBV28 with TRBJ2-1; 10 nucleotides agree with TRBD2. CDR3 length: 15 residues. Per germline, CDR1 MDHEN and CDR2 SYDVKM. Germline trimming cut 6 bases from V and 4 bases from J; bases unmatched to any gene: 6. The CDR3 loop is CASRLSGRGYNEQFF. CDR3 bases: TGTGCCAGCAGACTCAGCGGGAGGGGATACAATGAGCAGTTCTTC.

This chain connects TRBV6-5 to TRBJ1-2; perhaps TRBD1 as D (5 bases). Germline V gene sequence: CDR1 MNHEY, CDR2 SVGAGI. V was cut by 10 bases and J by 3 bases, with 15 bases left in between. The CDR3 runs 13 residues. The CDR3 protein is CATLMGGDYGYTF. CDR3 DNA: TGTGCCACCCTAATGGGGGGGGACTATGGCTACACCTTC.

V gene TRBV6-6 combines with J gene TRBJ1-1; 9 nucleotides line up with TRBD1. The CDR3 runs 14 residues. Germline V gives CDR1 MNHNY, CDR2 SVGAGI (reference sequence). After removal of 2 bases from V and 11 bases from J, the junction contained 9 bases not matched to a gene. The CDR3, as DNA: TGTGCCAGCAGTTACCCGTCATGGGACAGGGAGGCTTTCTTT. It translates to CASSYPSWDREAFF.